One T cell receptor beta chain is described in this entry. Its antigen is still unknown. The data were produced by immunoSEQ multiplex PCR, yet TCRdb's version contains in-frame clones alone and is incomplete. The data hold 760,000 or so clones, with around 96% observed a single time. This record comes from a study of shared clonotypes between healthy human individuals. Study-wide results and caveats: Exclusively blood specimens were collected; tissue repertoires likely differ. Sharing across four donors was highest in naive CD4 (roughly 5%) and lowest in memory CD8 (0.4%).

The CDR3 runs 17 residues. J gave up 5 bases and V 2 bases, and 10 bases lay outside the gene matches. The germline gives CDR1 MNHEY, CDR2 SMNVEV (reference sequence). It was CD45RO-negative cells, positively selected for CCR7, that made up naive CD8 cells, with terminally differentiated effector memory CD45RA+ cells excluded. None of the donors, who were healthy HIV-negative adults, had recently had acute infections or vaccinations. The sample was naive CD8+ T cells sorted from blood. This TCR derives from a man younger than 45 in good health. The chain combines TRBV27 with TRBJ2-1; 9 bases line up with TRBD2. CDR3 in amino acids: CASSLPSGLAGNNEQFF. The CDR3 region has the DNA TGTGCCAGCAGTTTACCCTCAGGGCTAGCGGGAAACAATGAGCAGTTCTTC.